This section outlines one T cell receptor (beta chain) sequence together with its context. These data are taken from a study of blood T cells in healthy people across ages. Then a second PCR, running roughly 7 to 11 cycles, was carried out with a sample-barcoded 5' primer and a J-beta primer mix. MiXCR, applied by TCRdb to the 5' RACE reads, yields one record per CDR3 protein. The sample lists some 800,000 distinct CDR3 sequences, 20% to 30% occurring once. This CDR3 spans 12 amino acids. Germline V lookup: CDR1 DFQATT, CDR2 SNEGSKA (reference sequence). This same sample was also part of a study on T cells of mothers and their children. That report adds: RNA was extracted, and all of it went into cDNA synthesis at 1.5 ug per 15 ul. From each mother came over 9.5 million TCR beta CDR3 reads, and from each child came some 3.2 million.

Material for sequencing was blood. The TCR was taken from a boy aged 5-17 years in good health. V is TRBV20-1 and J is TRBJ2-5; 8 bases align to TRBD2. The DNA end is a closer match to TRBJ2-1, so the J assignment may be wrong. CDR3 protein: CSAPSGLAEQFF. CDR3 in DNA: TGCAGTGCTCCCTCCGGACTAGCAGAGCAGTTCTTC.